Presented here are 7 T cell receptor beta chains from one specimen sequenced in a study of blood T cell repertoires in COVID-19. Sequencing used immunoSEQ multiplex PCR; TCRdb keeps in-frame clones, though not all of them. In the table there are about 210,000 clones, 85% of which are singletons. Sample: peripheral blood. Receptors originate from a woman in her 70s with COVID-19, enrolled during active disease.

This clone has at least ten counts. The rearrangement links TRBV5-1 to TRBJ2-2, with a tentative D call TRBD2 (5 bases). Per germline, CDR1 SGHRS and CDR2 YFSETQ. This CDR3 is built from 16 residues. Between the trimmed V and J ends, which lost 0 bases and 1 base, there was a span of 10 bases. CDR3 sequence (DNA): TGCGCCAGCAGCTTGGAACGAGCGGTGAACACCGGGGAGCTGTTTTTT. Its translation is CASSLERAVNTGELFF.

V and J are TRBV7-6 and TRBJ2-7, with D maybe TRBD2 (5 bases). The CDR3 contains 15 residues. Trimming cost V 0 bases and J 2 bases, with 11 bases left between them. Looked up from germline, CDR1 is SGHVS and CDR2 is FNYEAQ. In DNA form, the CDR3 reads TGTGCCAGCAGCTTAGCTCCTACGGGAACCTACGAGCAGTACTTC. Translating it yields CASSLAPTGTYEQYF.

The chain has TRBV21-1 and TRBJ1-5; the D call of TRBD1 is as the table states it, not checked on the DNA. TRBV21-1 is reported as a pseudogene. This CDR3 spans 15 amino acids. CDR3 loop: CASRQGRGGNQPQHF. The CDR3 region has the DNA TGTGCCAGCCGACAGGGGCGTGGTGGCAATCAGCCCCAGCATTTT.

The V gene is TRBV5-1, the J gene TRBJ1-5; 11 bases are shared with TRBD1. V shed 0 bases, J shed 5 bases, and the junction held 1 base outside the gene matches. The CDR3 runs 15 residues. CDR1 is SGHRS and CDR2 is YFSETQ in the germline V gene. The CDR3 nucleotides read TGCGCCAGCAGCTTGGGGACAGGGGGCGATCAGCCCCAGCATTTT. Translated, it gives CASSLGTGGDQPQHF.

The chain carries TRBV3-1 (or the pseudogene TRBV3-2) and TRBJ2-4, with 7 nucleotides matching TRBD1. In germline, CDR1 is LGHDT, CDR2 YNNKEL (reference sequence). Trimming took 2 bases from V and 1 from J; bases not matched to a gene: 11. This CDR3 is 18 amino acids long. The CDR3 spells CASSQPGQVGTAKNIQYF. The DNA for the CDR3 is TGTGCCAGCAGCCAACCAGGACAGGTAGGGACGGCCAAAAACATTCAGTACTTC.

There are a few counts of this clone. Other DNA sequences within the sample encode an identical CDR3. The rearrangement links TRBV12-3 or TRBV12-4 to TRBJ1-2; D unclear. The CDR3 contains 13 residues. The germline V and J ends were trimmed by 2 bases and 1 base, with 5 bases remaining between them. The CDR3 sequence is CASSLTDNYGYTF. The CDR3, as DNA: TGTGCCAGCAGTTTAACAGATAACTATGGCTACACCTTC.

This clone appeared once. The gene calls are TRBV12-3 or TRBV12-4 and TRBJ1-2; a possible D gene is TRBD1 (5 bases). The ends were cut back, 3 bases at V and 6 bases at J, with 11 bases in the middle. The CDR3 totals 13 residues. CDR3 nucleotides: TGTGCCAGCAGTTTGGGAGGGACCCATGGCTACACCTTC. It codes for CASSLGGTHGYTF.